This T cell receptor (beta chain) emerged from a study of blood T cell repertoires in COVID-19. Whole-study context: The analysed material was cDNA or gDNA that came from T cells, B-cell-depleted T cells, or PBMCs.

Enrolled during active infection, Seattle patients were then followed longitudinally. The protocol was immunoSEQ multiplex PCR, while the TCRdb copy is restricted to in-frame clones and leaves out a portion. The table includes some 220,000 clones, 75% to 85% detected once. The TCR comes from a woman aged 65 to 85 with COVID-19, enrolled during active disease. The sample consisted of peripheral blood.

The CDR3 DNA reads TGTGCCAGTAGTATAAGGGGTACGGGAAACACCATATATTTT. This translates into CASSIRGTGNTIYF. The chain carries TRBV19 and TRBJ1-3, with D possibly being TRBD1 (5 bases). Trimming took off 2 bases at V and 4 bases at J, with 9 bases between the two ends. This CDR3 region has 14 residues. Germline CDR1 LNHDA, CDR2 SQIVND (reference sequence). Full variable domain (remainder filled in from reference TRBV19 and TRBJ1-3): DGGITQSPKYLFRKEGQNVTLSCEQNLNHDAMYWYRQDPGQGLRLIYYSQIVNDFQKGDIAEGYSVSREKKESFPLTVTSAQKNPTAFYLCASSIRGTGNTIYFGEGSWLTVV.